These 26 T cell receptor beta chains originate from one sample sequenced in a study of monozygotic twins with inflammatory bowel disease. Reprocessing the 5' RACE reads, TCRdb reports a single entry for every CDR3 protein and omits DNA. This sample's clone table lists approximately 150,000 distinct CDR3 sequences. The sample comprised blood. These receptors were collected from a human donor with ulcerative colitis or Crohn's disease, or a healthy co-twin of an affected twin (not recorded which).

The chain uses TRBV3-1 and TRBJ2-1; the TRBD2 assignment by TCRdb is unverifiable without DNA. The CDR3 contains 15 residues. From germline, CDR1 is LGHDT and CDR2 YNNKEL (reference sequence). The CDR3: CASSPTRGAHNEQFF.

This chain joins TRBV5-1 and TRBJ1-1; TCRdb gives TRBD1 as the D gene, but with no DNA this cannot be confirmed. Germline V gene data show CDR1 as SGHRS and CDR2 as YFSETQ. The length of the CDR3 is 13 residues. The CDR3 sequence: CASSFGQPSEAFF. The whole variable domain, filled in from reference TRBV5-1 and TRBJ1-1, reads KAGVTQTPRYLIKTRGQQVTLSCSPISGHRSVSWYQQTPGQGLQFLFEYFSETQRNKGNFPGRFSGRQFSNSRSEMNVSTLELGDSALYLCASSFGQPSEAFFGQGTRLTVV.

The chain links TRBV27 to TRBJ2-3; TCRdb designates TRBD1, a call that cannot be tested without DNA. This CDR3 spans 16 amino acids. Germline V lookup: CDR1 MNHEY, CDR2 SMNVEV (reference sequence). The CDR3 reads CASSPPSYPSTDTQYF.

This chain links TRBV7-2 with TRBJ1-2. CDR1 is SGHTA, CDR2 FQGNSA, per germline. CDR3 length equals 15 residues. The CDR3: CASSVVLRAPGGYTF.

The gene calls are TRBV12-3 or TRBV12-4 and TRBJ2-3; TCRdb selects TRBD2, and the lack of DNA leaves this call unchecked. The CDR3 has 16 amino acids. CDR3 loop: CASSFPPGGFTDTQYF.

The V gene is TRBV12-3 or TRBV12-4, the J gene TRBJ1-5; TCRdb picks TRBD1, but there is no DNA to check that call. The CDR3 contains 16 residues. CDR3 protein: CASSRERAAGNQPQHF.

The gene calls are TRBV7-2 and TRBJ2-7. The CDR3 has 13 residues. Germline V gene data show CDR1 as SGHTA and CDR2 as FQGNSA. The CDR3 reads CASSLAQKGEQYF.

This chain links TRBV5-5 with TRBJ2-2; TCRdb lists TRBD1, though no DNA is available to test this call. The CDR3 contains 15 residues. Germline assignment: CDR1 SGHKS and CDR2 YYEKEE (reference sequence). CDR3: CASSSGTGVTGELFF.

The chain uses TRBV20-1 and TRBJ2-5; TCRdb reports TRBD1, a call that lacks DNA to check it against. The CDR3 runs 18 residues. CDR1 DFQATT and CDR2 SNEGSKA come from the germline V gene (reference sequence). This CDR3 reads CSARDRGGRWTNQETQYF.

This chain joins TRBV9 and TRBJ2-1; TCRdb names TRBD2, which stays unverified in the absence of DNA. CDR3 length: 17 residues. From germline, CDR1 is SGDLS and CDR2 YYNGEE. CDR3 residues: CASSLPLAGGPSNEQFF. Combining the CDR3 with reference TRBV9 and TRBJ2-1 gives the whole variable domain DSGVTQTPKHLITATGQRVTLRCSPRSGDLSVYWYQQSLDQGLQFLIQYYNGEERAKGNILERFSAQQFPDLHSELNLSSLELGDSALYFCASSLPLAGGPSNEQFFGPGTRLTVL.

The chain carries TRBV7-2 and TRBJ2-1; TCRdb's D call, TRBD2, is unchecked because there is no DNA. The CDR3 covers 15 residues. In germline, CDR1 is SGHTA, CDR2 FQGNSA. CDR3: CASSLASGWYNEQFF.

The V gene is TRBV28, the J gene TRBJ1-5. CDR1 is MDHEN and CDR2 is SYDVKM in the germline V gene. The CDR3 is 14 amino acids. The CDR3: CASSEDRLNQPQHF.

The chain links TRBV5-1 to TRBJ2-5. The CDR3 sequence is 13 residues long. The germline gives CDR1 SGHRS, CDR2 YFSETQ. The CDR3 here is CASSLTIEETQYF.

This chain uses TRBV7-9 with TRBJ1-1; TCRdb designates TRBD1, a call that cannot be tested without DNA. The CDR3 loop spans 17 amino acids. The germline V gene encodes CDR1 SEHNR and CDR2 FQNEAQ (reference sequence). The CDR3: CASSLPTGGRMNTEAFF.

V is TRBV20-1 and J is TRBJ2-5; TCRdb's D gene call, TRBD1, goes unchecked for lack of DNA. CDR3 length: 14 residues. From germline, CDR1 is DFQATT and CDR2 SNEGSKA (reference sequence). The CDR3 loop reads CSARPGTHEETQYF.

The rearrangement uses TRBV7-9 and TRBJ2-7; no DNA is available, so the TRBD1 call from TCRdb remains unchecked. Germline CDR1 SEHNR, CDR2 FQNEAQ (reference sequence). This CDR3 is 14 amino acids long. CDR3 region: CASSLGGAAYEQYF.

Here the CDR3 reads CSATVLGTNEQFF. The rearrangement links TRBV20-1 to TRBJ2-1; TCRdb's D call of TRBD2 is untestable without DNA. The CDR3 loop spans 13 amino acids. Germline V gene sequence: CDR1 DFQATT, CDR2 SNEGSKA (reference sequence).

The rearrangement uses TRBV7-2 and TRBJ2-1; TCRdb gives TRBD2 as the D gene, but with no DNA this cannot be confirmed. The CDR3 consists of 16 residues. Germline V lookup: CDR1 SGHTA, CDR2 FQGNSA. This CDR3 reads CASSRSSGTSYNEQFF.

The rearrangement uses TRBV5-5 and TRBJ2-5. In germline, CDR1 is SGHKS, CDR2 YYEKEE (reference sequence). The CDR3 covers 14 residues. The CDR3 reads CASSLDRDQETQYF.

The CDR3 sequence is CSVPGPLVEATQYF. The V and J genes are TRBV29-1 and TRBJ2-5; the TRBD2 assignment by TCRdb is unverifiable without DNA. This CDR3 has 14 amino acids. Germline V CDR1 and CDR2: SQVTM, ANQGSEA.

The rearrangement uses TRBV7-3 and TRBJ1-1; as DNA is missing, the TRBD1 call by TCRdb cannot be tested. The CDR3 has 13 residues. Germline V gene lookup returns CDR1 SGHTA and CDR2 FQGTGA. This CDR3 is CASSSSGGTEAFF.

The chain carries TRBV7-9 and TRBJ2-1; the TCRdb D gene call, TRBD1, has no DNA to confirm it. The V gene's germline CDR1 is SEHNR and CDR2 FQNEAQ (reference sequence). The length of the CDR3 is 12 residues. The CDR3: CASSSPGDEQFF.

The chain is built from TRBV29-1 and TRBJ2-7; TCRdb selects TRBD1, and the lack of DNA leaves this call unchecked. The germline gives CDR1 SQVTM, CDR2 ANQGSEA. CDR3 length: 16 amino acids. The CDR3 sequence: CSVEDHDRGRFGEQYF.

This rearrangement joins TRBV7-3 to TRBJ1-2; without DNA, the TCRdb call of TRBD1 cannot be checked. Germline lookup yields CDR1 SGHTA and CDR2 FQGTGA. This CDR3 comprises 15 residues. CDR3 sequence: CASSSPDRSYYGYTF. Supplemented by reference TRBV7-3 and TRBJ1-2, the full variable domain reads GAGVSQTPSNKVTEKGKYVELRCDPISGHTALYWYRQSLGQGPEFLIYFQGTGAADDSGLPNDRFFAVRPEGSVSTLKIQRTERGDSAVYLCASSSPDRSYYGYTFGSGTRLTVV.

This chain connects TRBV7-3 to TRBJ1-1. The germline CDR1 and CDR2 sequences are SGHTA and FQGTGA. The CDR3 length is 13 residues. The CDR3 sequence: CASSTQKNTEAFF.

The chain couples TRBV5-1 to TRBJ2-2; the TRBD1 assignment by TCRdb is unverifiable without DNA. Germline CDR1 is SGHRS and CDR2 is YFSETQ. The CDR3 extends over 16 amino acids. This CDR3 is CASSKGTATNTGELFF.